Each of the 28 T cell receptor beta chains below was sequenced from the same sample in a study of T-cell reconstitution after alpha-beta-depleted transplantation in children. During its preparation, the TCRbeta library received unique molecular identifiers. Via MiXCR, TCRdb re-called the PCR reads, giving one row per CDR3 protein. The repertoire holds about 400,000 distinct CDR3 sequences, with roughly 22% as singletons. The specimen comprised PBMCs from the stem cell graft donor, sampled from the stem cell graft. Receptors originate from a human donor who donated a stem cell graft to a child with acute myeloid leukemia.

The chain links TRBV4-2 to TRBJ1-5; the D gene is possibly TRBD1 (5 bases). Germline CDR1 LGHNA, CDR2 YNFKEQ. The CDR3 is made up of 15 amino acids. V shed 0 bases and J shed 6 bases, with 12 bases lying between them. CDR3 residues: CASSQDRVSGQPQHF. In DNA form, the CDR3 reads TGTGCCAGCAGCCAAGACAGGGTCTCGGGTCAGCCCCAGCATTTT.

This clonotype has only a few counts. This CDR3 is CASRVETQYF. The CDR3 nucleotides are TGTGCCAGCAGAGTAGAGACCCAGTACTTC. The chain uses TRBV2 and TRBJ2-5; D ambiguous. The CDR3 consists of 10 residues. The ends were cut back, 6 bases at V and 4 bases at J, with 3 bases in the middle. Germline loops: CDR1 SNHLY, CDR2 FYNNEI.

This clonotype was observed at least ten times. The J gene is TRBJ2-7, the V gene TRBV20-1; TRBD1 aligns across 8 bases. This CDR3 comprises 14 residues. Trimming at V came to 0 bases and at J to 2 bases, leaving 3 bases not matched to a gene. The germline gives CDR1 DFQATT, CDR2 SNEGSKA (reference sequence). CDR3 region: CSARDLQGAYEQYF. CDR3 bases: TGCAGTGCTAGAGATTTACAGGGGGCCTACGAGCAGTACTTC.

The sample holds a few counts of this clonotype. V usage is TRBV6-1 and J usage is TRBJ2-3; D is perhaps TRBD1 (5 bases). In germline, CDR1 is MNHNS, CDR2 SASEGT. V was clipped by 6 bases and J by 0 bases, with 16 bases between them. This CDR3 has 16 amino acids. CDR3 in DNA: TGTGCCAGCAGAACATCGACAGCTTATAGCACAGATACGCAGTATTTT. As protein: CASRTSTAYSTDTQYF.

This clonotype was seen at least ten times. The chain couples TRBV13 to TRBJ2-5; D call uncertain. V was trimmed by 2 bases and J by 5 bases, leaving 9 bases between them. Germline CDR1 is PRHDT and CDR2 is FYEKMQ (reference sequence). The CDR3 is 13 residues long. CDR3 sequence (DNA): TGTGCCAGCAGCTTAAGGCGCCGGGAGACCCAGTACTTC. Translated, it gives CASSLRRRETQYF.

This clonotype was detected only a few times. J is TRBJ2-3 and V is TRBV5-1; weak D call: TRBD1 (5 bases). With 0 bases removed from V and 3 bases from J, the gap between germline ends came to 17 bases. Germline-derived CDR1 and CDR2 are SGHRS and YFSETQ. This CDR3 has 17 amino acids. CDR3 loop: CASSLGRRDRNTDTQYF. The DNA for the CDR3 is TGCGCCAGCAGCTTGGGGCGTCGCGACAGAAATACAGATACGCAGTATTTT.

This clonotype has a handful of counts. This chain links TRBV12-3 or TRBV12-4 with TRBJ2-4, with a possible D match to TRBD2 (7 bases). CDR3 length equals 14 residues. V was cut by 4 bases and J by 5 bases, with 12 bases left in between. The CDR3 is CASSSWEGENIQYF. CDR3 coding DNA: TGTGCCAGCAGTTCCTGGGAGGGGGAAAACATTCAGTACTTC.

V and J are TRBV25-1 and TRBJ2-1; TRBD2 matches 10 bases. CDR1 and CDR2 (germline): MGHDK, SYGVNS. V trimming: 3 bases; J trimming: 0 bases; junction bases outside the gene matches: 8. The length of the CDR3 is 18 residues. The CDR3 reads CASSESSGRKASYNEQFF. CDR3 nucleotide sequence: TGTGCCAGCAGTGAGTCTAGCGGGAGAAAAGCCTCCTACAATGAGCAGTTCTTC.

This clonotype came up a few times. The V gene is TRBV7-6, the J gene TRBJ2-1; D remains ambiguous. Between the trimmed V and J ends, which lost 5 bases and 4 bases, there was a span of 18 bases. Germline V gives CDR1 SGHVS, CDR2 FNYEAQ. The CDR3 runs to 16 residues. CDR3 sequence (DNA): TGTGCCAGCAGCCTCTGGTCGGCAGCGCCTTACAATGAGCAGTTCTTC. It specifies CASSLWSAAPYNEQFF.

In this sample, this clonotype turned up a few times. V usage is TRBV28 and J usage is TRBJ2-1, with D perhaps being TRBD1 or TRBD2 (5 bases each). There are 14 residues in the CDR3. The germline V gene has CDR1 MDHEN and CDR2 SYDVKM. The V and J ends lost 6 bases and 2 bases respectively, with 11 bases between them. The CDR3 loop is CASRGRNPYNEQFF. The CDR3 nucleotides are TGTGCCAGCAGGGGACGAAATCCCTACAATGAGCAGTTCTTC. Complete variable domain (other parts from reference TRBV28 and TRBJ2-1): DVKVTQSSRYLVKRTGEKVFLECVQDMDHENMFWYRQDPGLGLRLIYFSYDVKMKEKGDIPEGYSVSREKKERFSLILESASTNQTSMYLCASRGRNPYNEQFFGPGTRLTVL.

V and J are TRBV5-1 and TRBJ1-4, with 9 nucleotides matching TRBD1. CDR1 and CDR2 from the germline V gene are SGHRS and YFSETQ. CDR3 length equals 16 residues. V lost 2 bases and J lost 5; bases outside the gene matches: 7. In nucleotides, the CDR3 is TGCGCCAGCAGCTTAATGGGGGACAGGGAAAATGAAAAACTGTTTTTT. As protein: CASSLMGDRENEKLFF.

V usage is TRBV18 and J usage is TRBJ1-1; D call uncertain. V shed 1 base and J shed 0 bases, with 6 bases lying between them. Looked up from germline, CDR1 is KGHSH and CDR2 is LQKENI. The CDR3 loop spans 14 amino acids. In DNA, the CDR3 is TGTGCCAGCTCACCACAACGGGTGAACACTGAAGCTTTCTTT. It codes for CASSPQRVNTEAFF.

This clonotype has a handful of counts. The V gene is TRBV12-3 or TRBV12-4, the J gene TRBJ1-1; 10 nucleotides match TRBD1. The CDR3 has 13 residues. V shed 5 bases and J 12 bases; nucleotides not matched to a gene: 9. The CDR3 is CASSLDRGRPTFF. CDR3 nucleotide sequence: TGTGCCAGCAGTCTCGACAGGGGGCGTCCCACTTTCTTT.

The J gene is TRBJ2-3, the V gene TRBV5-6; D might be TRBD1 (5 bases). The CDR3 spans 17 residues. The V end was cut by 2 bases, the J end by 0 bases, with 16 bases between. Germline V gives CDR1 SGHDT, CDR2 YYEEEE. The CDR3 region has the DNA TGTGCCAGCAGCTTTTGGACATCCCCCACTAGCACAGATACGCAGTATTTT. Its protein product is CASSFWTSPTSTDTQYF.

The chain employs TRBV7-9 and TRBJ2-7; D is possibly TRBD2 (6 bases). Trimming shortened V by 5 bases and J by 5 bases, and 16 bases separated the two germline ends. The CDR3 covers 14 residues. CDR1 and CDR2 from the germline V gene are SEHNR and FQNEAQ (reference sequence). CDR3 coding DNA: TGTGCCAGCAGCCCGTGGGGAGGCAGGGACGAGCAGTACTTC. This encodes CASSPWGGRDEQYF.

The rearrangement joins TRBV5-1 to TRBJ2-1, with D maybe TRBD2 (6 bases). V was clipped by 3 bases and J by 7 bases, with 23 bases between them. Germline V lookup: CDR1 SGHRS, CDR2 YFSETQ. This CDR3 contains 17 residues. The CDR3 spells CASSSLLGAEGLNEQFF. In DNA, the CDR3 is TGCGCCAGCAGCTCCCTCCTGGGAGCGGAGGGCTTAAATGAGCAGTTCTTC.

This clonotype has ten or more counts. The chain carries TRBV29-1 and TRBJ2-1; D not resolved. CDR1 is SQVTM, CDR2 ANQGSEA, per germline. The CDR3 is 10 amino acids. The V end lost 7 bases, the J end lost 3 bases, and 4 bases lay between the germline ends. This chain's CDR3 is CSGGYNEQFF. The CDR3 coding sequence is TGCAGCGGTGGCTACAATGAGCAGTTCTTC.

This clonotype was counted a few times. The chain carries TRBV11-2 and TRBJ2-1; 9 bases are a match to TRBD2. J lost 6 bases, V lost 0 bases, and 9 bases had no gene match. The germline CDR1 and CDR2 sequences are SGHAT and FQNNGV. This CDR3 has 17 residues. CDR3 in amino acids: CASSLDLAGISANEQFF. CDR3 in DNA: TGTGCCAGCAGCTTAGATCTAGCGGGAATTTCGGCCAATGAGCAGTTCTTC.

This clonotype occurred many times. This chain links TRBV12-3 or TRBV12-4 with TRBJ2-7; 8 nucleotides match TRBD1. The CDR3 length is 13 residues. V shed 8 bases and J 1 base; nucleotides not matched to a gene: 4. In nucleotides, the CDR3 is TGTGCCAGCGGGTGGACAGGGTCCTACGAGCAGTACTTC. Translating it yields CASGWTGSYEQYF.

In this sample, this clonotype turned up a few times. The chain uses TRBV4-1 and TRBJ2-1, with TRBD2 matching 9 bases. This CDR3 region has 15 residues. In germline, CDR1 is MGHRA, CDR2 YSYEKL. Trimming at V came to 5 bases and at J to 4 bases, leaving 6 bases not matched to a gene. CDR3 DNA: TGCGCCAGCAGCAAGACTAGCGGAAGATACAATGAGCAGTTCTTC. This gives the protein CASSKTSGRYNEQFF.

This chain joins TRBV12-3 or TRBV12-4 and TRBJ2-3; D uncertain. The CDR3 has 15 residues. Deletions cut 4 bases from V and 2 bases from J, with 13 bases between. CDR3 sequence: CASSYPPQNTDTQYF. The DNA for the CDR3 is TGTGCCAGCAGTTACCCCCCCCAAAACACAGATACGCAGTATTTT.

This clonotype was counted a few times. The chain combines TRBV5-1 with TRBJ2-7, with TRBD2 matching over 8 bases. With 0 bases clipped from V and 0 bases from J, the junction kept 5 bases outside the gene matches. This CDR3 is 16 amino acids long. Germline values: CDR1 SGHRS, CDR2 YFSETQ. CDR3 in DNA: TGCGCCAGCAGCTTGGATAGCGGGGCTAGCTCCTACGAGCAGTACTTC. Amino acid sequence: CASSLDSGASSYEQYF.

This clonotype came up a few times. The V and J genes are TRBV5-1 and TRBJ2-7; D perhaps matches TRBD2 (6 bases). The CDR3 runs 15 residues. Germline-derived CDR1 and CDR2 are SGHRS and YFSETQ. Trimming pared 7 bases from V and 0 bases from J, leaving 17 bases between. CDR3 residues: CASRLRVGSSYEQYF. The CDR3, as DNA: TGCGCCAGCCGTCTTAGGGTCGGGAGCTCCTACGAGCAGTACTTC.

This rearrangement joins TRBV20-1 to TRBJ2-3; 8 nucleotides line up with TRBD2. The germline gives CDR1 DFQATT, CDR2 SNEGSKA (reference sequence). Trimming cost V 6 bases and J 0 bases; bases outside gene matches: 2. This CDR3 spans 13 amino acids. Written as DNA, the CDR3 is TGCAGTGCCCAGCGGGGGAGCACAGATACGCAGTATTTT. It yields the protein CSAQRGSTDTQYF.

This sequence joins TRBV15 and TRBJ2-5, with a tentative D call TRBD2 (6 bases). V dropped 0 bases and J dropped 1 base, with 15 bases sitting between them. This CDR3 comprises 17 residues. The germline CDR1 and CDR2 sequences are LNHNV and YYDKDF (reference sequence). CDR3 in DNA: TGTGCCACCAGCAGAGAGGCTGCCGGGAGCGGCCAAGAGACCCAGTACTTC. It is translated as CATSREAAGSGQETQYF.

This clonotype has a handful of counts. This chain's CDR3 is CSVSPAKVENYNEQFF. The CDR3, as DNA: TGCAGCGTTTCCCCCGCCAAAGTGGAAAACTACAATGAGCAGTTCTTC. This chain connects TRBV29-1 to TRBJ2-1, with D hard to call. Germline lookup yields CDR1 SQVTM and CDR2 ANQGSEA. This CDR3 has 16 residues. The V end was cut by 5 bases, the J end by 3 bases, with 20 bases between.

This clonotype was recorded many times. The chain joins TRBV12-3 or TRBV12-4 to TRBJ2-7; possibly TRBD2 for D (6 bases). V was clipped by 10 bases and J by 3 bases, with 19 bases between them. This CDR3 has 14 amino acids. CDR3 sequence (DNA): TGTGCCATTCCCCTCGGAGGGCAGAGCTACGAGCAGTACTTC. Translated: CAIPLGGQSYEQYF.

This clonotype was found many times. The genes are TRBV6-5 and TRBJ1-3; tentative D call: TRBD1 (5 bases). The CDR3 extends over 16 amino acids. The ends were cut back, 7 bases at V and 0 bases at J, with 16 bases in the middle. In germline, CDR1 is MNHEY, CDR2 SVGAGI. This CDR3 is CASTSPGGNSGNTIYF. Written as DNA, the CDR3 is TGTGCCAGCACCTCCCCGGGGGGGAACTCTGGAAACACCATATATTTT.